Sequencing of this T cell receptor (beta chain) was carried out in a study of T cells after yellow fever vaccination. Study summary: Fractions of low cell number were prepared using SMART-Seq v4 Ultra Low Input. Study-level points and caveats: Only a minor proportion of clonotypes was detected across both CD4 and CD8 compartments. In FACS-sorted repertoires, abundant clonotypes from the bulk population could appear as contaminants.

The table lists this clonotype with many counts. The target antigen is unknown. UMIs were added to TCR cDNA along with a universal primer site when it was made by 5'RACE template switching. MiXCR was run by TCRdb on the 5' RACE reads, yielding one entry per CDR3 protein. Among approximately 110,000 distinct CDR3 sequences listed, 7.4% were seen once. V dropped 6 bases and J dropped 7; count of bases not matched to a gene: 7. This CDR3 region has 14 residues. Germline values: CDR1 LGHDT, CDR2 YNNKEL (reference sequence). The sequence was collected from a man aged 18 to 29 who received the YFV17D yellow fever vaccine. The gene calls are TRBV3-1 and TRBJ2-2; 8 bases map to TRBD1. The specimen comprised CD4+ T cells sorted from PBMCs, sampled around 10 days after the first yellow fever vaccination. The chain's CDR3 is CASRRQGSIGELFF. CDR3 DNA sequence: TGTGCCAGCAGGAGACAGGGGTCGATCGGGGAGCTGTTTTTT.